These T cell receptor beta chains were read from a single sample in a study of blood T cell repertoires in COVID-19. Here immunoSEQ multiplex PCR was the method, and the copy in TCRdb shows in-frame clones only, minus some. The repertoire holds over 200,000 clones, with roughly 85% as singletons. Specimen: peripheral blood. All receptors come from a woman aged 18-29 years who had recovered from COVID-19. Each CDR3 is given with its conserved first and last residue. D genes are given only for firm matches. A clone size is listed for some rows: how often the clone was seen (once, few, many), or a class if it is expanded.

j_call	v_call	d_call	clone_size	cdr3_aa	cdr3_nt
TRBJ1-2	TRBV18	.	.	CASSPGTKYGYTF	TGTGCCAGCTCACCTGGGACAAAGTATGGCTACACCTTC
TRBJ1-2	TRBV19	.	.	CASSSRPFGYTF	TGTGCCAGTAGTTCGCGTCCCTTTGGCTACACCTTC
TRBJ2-2	TRBV19	.	.	CASSYTGELFF	TGTGCCAGTTCCTACACCGGGGAGCTGTTTTTT
TRBJ2-1	TRBV19	TRBD2	.	CASLRLAGGLVPFF	TGTGCCAGTCTTCGACTAGCGGGAGGTCTCGTCCCCTTCTTC
TRBJ1-2	TRBV12-3/TRBV12-4	TRBD1	.	CASSPGQGVGYTF	TGTGCCAGCAGTCCGGGACAGGGGGTAGGCTACACCTTC
TRBJ2-3	TRBV5-1	TRBD2	.	CASSFLAESTDTQYF	TGCGCCAGCAGCTTCCTAGCGGAGAGCACAGATACGCAGTATTTT
TRBJ2-7	TRBV7-6	TRBD2	.	CASSPNRWLAGSYEQYF	TGTGCCAGCAGCCCAAATCGATGGCTAGCGGGATCCTACGAGCAGTACTTC
TRBJ2-7	TRBV15	TRBD1	.	CATSIGQGGYEQYF	TGTGCCACCAGCATAGGACAGGGAGGCTACGAGCAGTACTTC
TRBJ2-5	TRBV6-5	TRBD1	.	CASSYRTGRQETQYF	TGTGCCAGCAGCTACAGGACAGGGAGACAAGAGACCCAGTACTTC
TRBJ2-7	TRBV7-2	TRBD2	.	CASSLVIAGVNEQYF	TGTGCCAGCAGCTTAGTGATAGCGGGAGTCAACGAGCAGTACTTC
TRBJ2-3	TRBV6-1	.	.	CASSEELGGADTQYF	TGTGCCAGCAGTGAAGAGTTAGGGGGTGCAGATACGCAGTATTTT
TRBJ2-7	TRBV5-1	TRBD2	.	CASSSWTSGSYEQYF	TGCGCCAGCAGCTCGTGGACTAGCGGGAGCTACGAGCAGTACTTC
TRBJ1-2	TRBV28	.	.	CASSLPSNYGYTF	TGTGCCAGCAGTTTACCATCTAACTATGGCTACACCTTC
TRBJ2-3	TRBV19	TRBD2	once	CASSIASGSTDTQYF	TGTGCCAGTAGTATAGCTAGCGGGAGCACAGATACGCAGTATTTT
TRBJ2-1	TRBV9	TRBD2	.	CASSVAPLAGGDEQFF	TGTGCCAGCAGCGTAGCCCCCCTAGCGGGGGGGGATGAGCAGTTCTTC
TRBJ1-1	TRBV12-5	.	.	CASGLVAGTEAFF	TGTGCTAGTGGTTTGGTAGCAGGGACTGAAGCTTTCTTT
TRBJ1-1	TRBV19	.	.	CASKQTFNTEAFF	TGTGCCAGTAAACAGACATTTAACACTGAAGCTTTCTTT
TRBJ1-2	TRBV18	.	.	CASSPQTSRSYGYTF	TGTGCCAGCTCACCACAGACTTCTCGAAGCTATGGCTACACCTTC
TRBJ1-2	TRBV24-1	TRBD1	.	CATSQGTGGLRSYGYTF	TGTGCCACCAGCCAAGGGACAGGGGGCTTAAGGAGCTATGGCTACACCTTC
TRBJ2-5	TRBV2	.	.	CASSGLPETQYF	TGTGCCAGCAGTGGTCTCCCAGAGACCCAGTACTTC
TRBJ2-5	TRBV28	.	.	CASSLWRKTQYF	TGTGCCAGCAGTTTATGGCGGAAGACCCAGTACTTC
TRBJ1-2	TRBV15	TRBD1	.	CATSRETGVPYGYTF	TGTGCCACCAGCAGGGAGACAGGGGTCCCCTATGGCTACACCTTC
TRBJ2-7	TRBV11-1	TRBD2	.	CASSLGGLLPYEQYF	TGTGCCAGCAGCTTAGGGGGACTACTCCCCTACGAGCAGTACTTC
TRBJ2-3	TRBV24-1	TRBD1	.	CATRQGGTDTQYF	TGTGCCACCCGACAGGGGGGCACAGATACGCAGTATTTT
TRBJ1-2	TRBV18	.	.	CASSSGYSNYGYTF	TGTGCCAGCTCGTCAGGGTATTCTAACTATGGCTACACCTTC
TRBJ1-4	TRBV6-2/TRBV6-3	.	.	CASSPGTGLTVLFF	TGTGCCAGCAGCCCCGGGACTGGACTTACGGTACTGTTTTTT
TRBJ2-7	TRBV6-2/TRBV6-3	.	.	CASSYSGAAYEQYF	TGTGCCAGCAGTTACTCGGGCGCAGCCTACGAGCAGTACTTC
TRBJ1-2	TRBV30	TRBD1	.	CALGQGNYGYTF	TGTGCTCTGGGACAGGGAAACTATGGCTACACCTTC
TRBJ2-3	TRBV2	TRBD2	once	CASSEGGTSGWDTQYF	TGTGCCAGCAGTGAGGGGGGGACTAGCGGATGGGATACGCAGTATTTT
TRBJ2-1	TRBV27	TRBD1	.	CASSWTGGNEQFF	TGTGCCAGCAGTTGGACAGGGGGGAATGAGCAGTTCTTC
TRBJ2-2	TRBV27	TRBD1	.	CASSWTGADTGELFF	TGTGCCAGCAGCTGGACAGGGGCGGACACCGGGGAGCTGTTTTTT
TRBJ1-2	TRBV28	TRBD1	once	CASSPGQNTYYGYTF	TGTGCCAGCAGTCCGGGACAGAACACCTACTATGGCTACACCTTC
TRBJ1-1	TRBV6-5	.	.	CASSFHVQQNTEAFF	TGTGCCAGCAGTTTCCATGTACAGCAGAACACTGAAGCTTTCTTT
TRBJ1-1	TRBV19	.	.	CASMRGGAGNTEAFF	TGTGCCAGTATGAGAGGAGGGGCGGGGAACACTGAAGCTTTCTTT
TRBJ2-5	TRBV29-1	.	.	CSPRYGASETQYF	TGCAGCCCACGGTACGGTGCCTCAGAGACCCAGTACTTC
TRBJ1-3	TRBV15	TRBD1	.	CATSTGQGINTIYF	TGTGCCACCAGCACCGGACAGGGAATAAACACCATATATTTT
TRBJ1-1	TRBV10-2	TRBD1	.	CASSDPQTLDRVDTEAFF	TGCGCCAGCAGTGACCCCCAAACTTTGGACAGGGTCGACACTGAAGCTTTCTTT
TRBJ1-5	TRBV5-1	.	.	CASSLGTGTSNQPQHF	TGCGCCAGCAGCTTGGGGACCGGGACAAGCAATCAGCCCCAGCATTTT
TRBJ2-5	TRBV5-1	TRBD2	.	CASSLVGTSGSQETQYF	TGCGCCAGCAGCTTGGTCGGGACTAGCGGTAGTCAAGAGACCCAGTACTTC
TRBJ2-3	TRBV4-3	TRBD2	.	CASSAGLAGTDTQYF	TGCGCCAGCAGCGCGGGACTAGCGGGCACAGATACGCAGTATTTT
TRBJ2-2	TRBV7-2	.	.	CASSTRQVNTGELFF	TGTGCCAGCAGCACGCGACAGGTTAACACCGGGGAGCTGTTTTTT
TRBJ2-7	TRBV5-5	.	.	CASSQSRVHEQYF	TGTGCCAGCAGCCAGAGCAGGGTCCACGAGCAGTACTTC
TRBJ2-7	TRBV6-1	TRBD1	.	CASSDPPGGSYEQYF	TGTGCCAGCAGTGATCCCCCAGGGGGTTCCTACGAGCAGTACTTC
TRBJ1-1	TRBV4-3	.	.	CASSQSVQNTEAFF	TGCGCCAGCAGCCAATCGGTCCAGAACACTGAAGCTTTCTTT
TRBJ2-7	TRBV7-8	.	.	CASSRVSRDYEQYF	TGTGCCAGCAGCCGAGTATCGCGCGACTACGAGCAGTACTTC
TRBJ1-2	TRBV10-2	.	few	CASSESGGASFYGYTF	TGCGCCAGCAGTGAGTCGGGAGGGGCCTCGTTCTATGGCTACACCTTC
TRBJ1-2	TRBV6-2/TRBV6-3	.	.	CASSSGQYYGYTF	TGTGCCAGCAGTTCCGGACAGTACTATGGCTACACCTTC
TRBJ2-5	TRBV5-6	.	.	CASSFGKETQYF	TGTGCCAGCAGCTTTGGCAAAGAGACCCAGTACTTC
TRBJ1-5	TRBV7-5	.	.	CLGQPSYQPQHF	TGCCTCGGACAGCCTTCATACCAGCCCCAGCATTTT
TRBJ2-5	TRBV7-2	TRBD2	.	CASSLSSGRAETQYF	TGTGCCAGCAGCTTATCCAGCGGGAGGGCAGAGACCCAGTACTTC
TRBJ1-5	TRBV6-5	.	.	CASSKQGNQPQHF	TGTGCCAGCAGTAAACAGGGCAATCAGCCCCAGCATTTT
TRBJ1-1	TRBV18	.	.	CASSPIVIDTEAFF	TGTGCCAGCTCACCAATAGTGATAGACACTGAAGCTTTCTTT